Below are 5 T cell receptor beta chains sequenced from a single sample in a study of lymphopenia after photon versus proton radiotherapy (dated by TCRdb to about 2019). The protocol used for the library was the immunoSEQ multiplex PCR assay. Not all clones reach the TCRdb copy of this immuneACCESS table, which keeps in-frame sequences only. Checked studies attribute under half of the gap to unresolved V genes and leave the rest unexplained. In this sample the table shows around 63,000 clones, more than 75% of which occur a single time. 11% of the sample is taken by the ten largest. This specimen was peripheral blood, taken from a patient treated with proton-based radiotherapy. The source is a man of 80 years or more with esophageal cancer.

J is TRBJ2-7 and V is TRBV7-9; 7 bases map to TRBD1. Per the germline V gene, CDR1 is SEHNR and CDR2 is FQNEAQ (reference sequence). Unmatched junction bases numbered 8, after V lost 3 bases and J lost 3 bases. The CDR3 is made up of 15 amino acids. The chain's CDR3 is CASSFLDRDGYEQYF. CDR3 nucleotide sequence: TGTGCCAGCAGCTTTCTAGACAGGGACGGCTACGAGCAGTACTTC.

The chain uses TRBV7-8 and TRBJ1-4; 7 nucleotides agree with TRBD1. Looked up from germline, CDR1 is SGHVS and CDR2 is FQNEAQ. The CDR3 length is 15 residues. The V gene end was trimmed by 5 bases and the J gene end by 8 bases; junction bases not matched to a gene: 11. The DNA of the CDR3 is TGTGCCAGCAGCATAAGCAGACAGGGAGGGGAAAAACTGTTTTTT. Amino acids: CASSISRQGGEKLFF.

The genes are TRBV13 and TRBJ2-3; D is unclear. The CDR3 has 12 residues. The V end was cut by 5 bases, the J end by 2 bases, with 5 bases between. CDR1 and CDR2 (germline): PRHDT, FYEKMQ (reference sequence). DNA of the CDR3: TGTGCCAGCAGCACGCTCACAGATACGCAGTATTTT. This sequence encodes CASSTLTDTQYF.

V gene TRBV7-2 combines with J gene TRBJ2-1; tentatively, D is TRBD1 or TRBD2 (5 bases each). CDR1 SGHTA and CDR2 FQGNSA come from the germline V gene. The V end was cut by 3 bases, the J end by 9 bases, with 24 bases between. This CDR3 comprises 17 residues. CDR3 amino acids: CASSFSPGNTGTVEQFF. The CDR3 DNA reads as TGTGCCAGCAGCTTCAGTCCGGGTAATACCGGGACGGTTGAGCAGTTCTTC.

This chain links TRBV9 with TRBJ2-1; 9 bases align to TRBD1. This CDR3 comprises 16 residues. Trimming cost V 4 bases and J 7 bases; bases outside gene matches: 12. Germline-derived CDR1 and CDR2 are SGDLS and YYNGEE. CDR3 residues: CASSPLLGTGSNEQFF. In DNA form, the CDR3 reads TGTGCCAGCAGCCCCCTCCTTGGGACAGGGTCGAATGAGCAGTTCTTC.